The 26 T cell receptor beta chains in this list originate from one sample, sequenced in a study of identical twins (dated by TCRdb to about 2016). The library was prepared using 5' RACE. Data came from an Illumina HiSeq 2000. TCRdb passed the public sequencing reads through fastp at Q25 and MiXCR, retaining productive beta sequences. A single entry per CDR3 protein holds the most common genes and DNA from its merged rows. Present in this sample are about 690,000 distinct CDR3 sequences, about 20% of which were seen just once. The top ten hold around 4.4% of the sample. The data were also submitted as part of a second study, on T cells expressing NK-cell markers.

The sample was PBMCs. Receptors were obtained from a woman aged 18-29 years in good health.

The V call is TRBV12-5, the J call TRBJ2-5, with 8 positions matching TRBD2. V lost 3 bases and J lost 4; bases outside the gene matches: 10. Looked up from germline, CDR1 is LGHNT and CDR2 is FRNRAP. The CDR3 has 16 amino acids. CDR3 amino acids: CASGFRAGGHRETQYF. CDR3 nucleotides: TGTGCTAGTGGTTTTCGGGCGGGAGGACACCGAGAGACCCAGTACTTC.

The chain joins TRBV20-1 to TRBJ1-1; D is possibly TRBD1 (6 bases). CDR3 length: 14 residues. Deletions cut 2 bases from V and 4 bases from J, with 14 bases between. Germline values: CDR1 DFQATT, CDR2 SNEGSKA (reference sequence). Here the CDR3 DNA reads TGCAGTGCTAGACAAAGGGGCAGGGGCACTGAAGCTTTCTTT. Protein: CSARQRGRGTEAFF.

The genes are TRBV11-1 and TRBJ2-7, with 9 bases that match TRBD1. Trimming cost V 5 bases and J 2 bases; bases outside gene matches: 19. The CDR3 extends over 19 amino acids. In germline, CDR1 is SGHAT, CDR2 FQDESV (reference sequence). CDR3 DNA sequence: TGTGCCAGCAGCACCCAAGCACCCTTCAGGACAGGGGTTCCCTACGAGCAGTACTTC. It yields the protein CASSTQAPFRTGVPYEQYF.

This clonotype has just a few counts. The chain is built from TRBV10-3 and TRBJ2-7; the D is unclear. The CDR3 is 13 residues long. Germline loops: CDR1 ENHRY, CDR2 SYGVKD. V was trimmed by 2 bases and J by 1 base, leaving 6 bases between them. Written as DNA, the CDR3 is TGTGCCATCAGTGAGGCCCTGTCCTACGAGCAGTACTTC. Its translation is CAISEALSYEQYF.

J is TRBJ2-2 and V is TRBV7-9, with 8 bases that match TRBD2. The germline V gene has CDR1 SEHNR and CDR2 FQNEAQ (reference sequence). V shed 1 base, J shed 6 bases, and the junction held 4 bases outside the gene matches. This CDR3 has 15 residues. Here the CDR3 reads CASSLGTSFAGELFF. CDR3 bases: TGTGCCAGCAGCTTAGGGACTAGCTTTGCCGGGGAGCTGTTTTTT.

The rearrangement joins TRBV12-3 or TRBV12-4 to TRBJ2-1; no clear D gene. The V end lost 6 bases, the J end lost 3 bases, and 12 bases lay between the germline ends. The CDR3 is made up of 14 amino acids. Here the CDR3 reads CASSPRQDYNEQFF. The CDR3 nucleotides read TGTGCCAGCAGCCCCAGGCAGGACTACAATGAGCAGTTCTTC.

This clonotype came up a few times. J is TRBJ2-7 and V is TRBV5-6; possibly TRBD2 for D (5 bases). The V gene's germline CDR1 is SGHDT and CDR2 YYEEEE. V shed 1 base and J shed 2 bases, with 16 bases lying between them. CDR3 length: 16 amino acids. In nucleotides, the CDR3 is TGTGCCAGCAGCTTGATACGAGCGGCAGGCACCTACGAGCAGTACTTC. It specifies CASSLIRAAGTYEQYF.

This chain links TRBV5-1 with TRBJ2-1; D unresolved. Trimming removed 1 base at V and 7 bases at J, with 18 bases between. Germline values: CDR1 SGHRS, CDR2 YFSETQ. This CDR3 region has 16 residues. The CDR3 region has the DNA TGCGCCAGCAGCTTGATAGGGCAGGCCCCTGGTAATGAGCAGTTCTTC. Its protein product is CASSLIGQAPGNEQFF. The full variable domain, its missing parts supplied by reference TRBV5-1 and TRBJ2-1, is KAGVTQTPRYLIKTRGQQVTLSCSPISGHRSVSWYQQTPGQGLQFLFEYFSETQRNKGNFPGRFSGRQFSNSRSEMNVSTLELGDSALYLCASSLIGQAPGNEQFFGPGTRLTVL.

The CDR3 nucleotides read TGCAGCGTTCCGGGACTAGCGGGATCCGATACGCAGTATTTT. This sequence encodes CSVPGLAGSDTQYF. The V gene is TRBV29-1, the J gene TRBJ2-3; 13 bases fit TRBD2. The germline CDR1 and CDR2 sequences are SQVTM and ANQGSEA. Losses at the gene ends were 5 bases for V and 6 bases for J; bases not matched to a gene: 5. The CDR3 is 14 amino acids.

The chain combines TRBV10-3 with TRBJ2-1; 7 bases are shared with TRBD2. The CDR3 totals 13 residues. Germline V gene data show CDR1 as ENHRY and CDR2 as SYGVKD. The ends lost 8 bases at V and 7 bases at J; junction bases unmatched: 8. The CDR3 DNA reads TGTGCCATCTCTGCGGGAGTGAGAAATGAGCAGTTCTTC. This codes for CAISAGVRNEQFF.

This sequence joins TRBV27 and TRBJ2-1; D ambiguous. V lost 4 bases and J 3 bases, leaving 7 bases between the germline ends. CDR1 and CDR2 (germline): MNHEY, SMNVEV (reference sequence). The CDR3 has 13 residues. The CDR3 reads CASSSDYYNEQFF. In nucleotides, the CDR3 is TGTGCCAGCAGTTCGGATTACTACAATGAGCAGTTCTTC.

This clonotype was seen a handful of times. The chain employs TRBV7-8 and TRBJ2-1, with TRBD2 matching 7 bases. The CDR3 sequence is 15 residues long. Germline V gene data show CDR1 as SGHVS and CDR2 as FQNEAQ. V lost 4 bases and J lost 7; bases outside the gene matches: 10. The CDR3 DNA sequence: TGTGCCAGCAGCTCTTGGACTAGAGCAGGGAATGAGCAGTTCTTC. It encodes CASSSWTRAGNEQFF.

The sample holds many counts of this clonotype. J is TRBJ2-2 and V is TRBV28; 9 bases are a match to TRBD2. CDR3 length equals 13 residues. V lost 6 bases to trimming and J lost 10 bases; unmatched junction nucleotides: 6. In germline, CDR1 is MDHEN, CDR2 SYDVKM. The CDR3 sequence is CASSGGGGEELFF. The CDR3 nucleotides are TGTGCCAGCAGCGGCGGGGGGGGGGAGGAGCTGTTTTTT.

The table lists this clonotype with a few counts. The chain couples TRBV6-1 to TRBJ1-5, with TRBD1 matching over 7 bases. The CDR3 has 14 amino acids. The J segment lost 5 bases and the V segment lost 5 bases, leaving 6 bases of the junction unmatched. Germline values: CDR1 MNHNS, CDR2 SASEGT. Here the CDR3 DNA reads TGTGCCAGCAGTCAACAGGGGAGGGATCAGCCCCAGCATTTT. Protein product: CASSQQGRDQPQHF.

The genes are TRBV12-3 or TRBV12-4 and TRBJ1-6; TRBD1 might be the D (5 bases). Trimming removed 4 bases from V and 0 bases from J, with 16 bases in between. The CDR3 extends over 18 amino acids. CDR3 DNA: TGTGCCAGCAGTTCCCGAGGGGCCCTTAGCTCCTATAATTCACCCCTCCACTTT. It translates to CASSSRGALSSYNSPLHF.

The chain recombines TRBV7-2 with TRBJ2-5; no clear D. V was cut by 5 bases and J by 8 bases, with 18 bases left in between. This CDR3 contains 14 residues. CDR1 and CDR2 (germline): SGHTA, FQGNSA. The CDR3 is CASSPRPGEGTQYF. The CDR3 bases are TGTGCCAGCAGCCCCCGTCCTGGGGAAGGCACCCAGTACTTC.

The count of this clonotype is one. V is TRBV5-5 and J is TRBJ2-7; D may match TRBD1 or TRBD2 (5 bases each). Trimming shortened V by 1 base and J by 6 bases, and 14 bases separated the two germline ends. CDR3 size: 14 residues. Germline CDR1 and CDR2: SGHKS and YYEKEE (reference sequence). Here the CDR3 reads CASSLPGPLGEQYF. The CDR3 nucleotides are TGTGCCAGCAGCTTGCCGGGACCCCTGGGCGAGCAGTACTTC.

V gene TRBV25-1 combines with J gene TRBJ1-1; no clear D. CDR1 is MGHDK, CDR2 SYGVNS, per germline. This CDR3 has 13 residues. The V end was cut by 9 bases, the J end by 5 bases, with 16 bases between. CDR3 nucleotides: TGTGCCAGTAACCCGGGCGGCGGTACTGAAGCTTTCTTT. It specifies CASNPGGGTEAFF. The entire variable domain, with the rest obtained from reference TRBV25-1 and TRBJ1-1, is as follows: EADIYQTPRYLVIGTGKKITLECSQTMGHDKMYWYQQDPGMELHLIHYSYGVNSTEKGDLSSESTVSRIRTEHFPLTLESARPSHTSQYLCASNPGGGTEAFFGQGTRLTVV.

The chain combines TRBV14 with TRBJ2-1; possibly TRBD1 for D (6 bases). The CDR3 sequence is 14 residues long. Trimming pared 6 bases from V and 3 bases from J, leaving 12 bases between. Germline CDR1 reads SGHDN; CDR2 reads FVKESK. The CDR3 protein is CASSSWGLYNEQFF. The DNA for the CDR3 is TGTGCCAGCAGTTCCTGGGGGCTCTACAATGAGCAGTTCTTC.

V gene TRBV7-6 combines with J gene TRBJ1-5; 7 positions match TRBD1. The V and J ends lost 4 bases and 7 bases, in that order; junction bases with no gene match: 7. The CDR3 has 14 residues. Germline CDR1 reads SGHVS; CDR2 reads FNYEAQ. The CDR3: CASSSEAGGQPQHF. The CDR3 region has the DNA TGTGCCAGCAGCTCAGAGGCAGGGGGACAGCCCCAGCATTTT.

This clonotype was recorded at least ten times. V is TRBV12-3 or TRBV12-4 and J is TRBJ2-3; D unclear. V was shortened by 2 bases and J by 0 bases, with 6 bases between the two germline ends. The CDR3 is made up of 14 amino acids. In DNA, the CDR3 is TGTGCCAGCAGTTTATTTGGGAGCACAGATACGCAGTATTTT. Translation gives CASSLFGSTDTQYF.

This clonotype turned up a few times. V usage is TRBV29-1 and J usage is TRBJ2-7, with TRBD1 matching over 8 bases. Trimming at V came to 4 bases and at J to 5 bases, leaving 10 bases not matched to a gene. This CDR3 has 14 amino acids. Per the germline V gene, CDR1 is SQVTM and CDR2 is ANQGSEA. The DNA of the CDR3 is TGCAGCGTTGGCGCAGACAGGGGTTCTGACGAGCAGTACTTC. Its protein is CSVGADRGSDEQYF.

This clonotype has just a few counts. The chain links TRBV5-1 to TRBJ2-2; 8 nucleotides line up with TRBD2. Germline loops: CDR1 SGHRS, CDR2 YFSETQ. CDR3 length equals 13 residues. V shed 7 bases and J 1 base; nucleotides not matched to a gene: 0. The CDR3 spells CASAGGNTGELFF. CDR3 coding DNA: TGCGCCAGCGCGGGAGGGAACACCGGGGAGCTGTTTTTT.

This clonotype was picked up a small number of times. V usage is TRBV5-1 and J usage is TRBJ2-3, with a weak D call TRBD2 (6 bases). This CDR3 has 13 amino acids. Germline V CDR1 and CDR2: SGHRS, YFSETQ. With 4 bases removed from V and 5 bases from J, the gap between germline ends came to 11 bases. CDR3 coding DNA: TGCGCCAGCAGCGCTCAGGGAGGAGATACGCAGTATTTT. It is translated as CASSAQGGDTQYF.

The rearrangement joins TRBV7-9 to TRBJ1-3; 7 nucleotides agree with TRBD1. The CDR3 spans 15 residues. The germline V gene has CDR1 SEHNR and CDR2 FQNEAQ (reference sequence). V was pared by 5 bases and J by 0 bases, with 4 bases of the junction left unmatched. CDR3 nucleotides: TGTGCCAGCAGCCCTGGGACAGTCTCTGGAAACACCATATATTTT. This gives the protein CASSPGTVSGNTIYF.

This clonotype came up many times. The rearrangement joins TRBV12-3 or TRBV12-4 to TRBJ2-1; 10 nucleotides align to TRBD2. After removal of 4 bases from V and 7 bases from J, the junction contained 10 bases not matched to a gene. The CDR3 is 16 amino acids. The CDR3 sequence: CASSSPQREGINEQFF. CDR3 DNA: TGTGCCAGCAGTTCCCCCCAGCGGGAGGGAATAAATGAGCAGTTCTTC.